Listed below are T cell receptor beta chains from one sample, sequenced in a study of blood T cell repertoires in COVID-19. The table came from immunoSEQ multiplex PCR; TCRdb's copy has only in-frame clones and leaves some out. The table lists 95,000 to 150,000 clones, more than 75% of them singletons. The sequenced sample was peripheral blood. The source is a human donor in a cohort sampled during active COVID-19. CDR3s include the opening cysteine and the closing phenylalanine or tryptophan. The D gene is left open where the match is weak. A clone size is listed for some rows: how often the clone was seen (once, few, many), or a class if it is expanded.

>TRBV19|few|TRBJ1-1|.
CASSPKEQVGGTEAFF
TGTGCCAGTAGTCCAAAGGAGCAGGTGGGGGGCACTGAAGCTTTCTTT
>TRBV5-1|once|TRBJ2-1|TRBD2
CASRVGGSYNEQFF
TGCGCCAGCAGGGTGGGGGGGTCCTACAATGAGCAGTTCTTC
>TRBV10-2|.|TRBJ2-1|.
CASRLDYPPYNEQFF
TGCGCCAGCAGGCTGGACTATCCCCCCTACAATGAGCAGTTCTTC
>TRBV2|.|TRBJ2-1|TRBD1
CASSEVAIPGTGDYNEQFF
TGTGCCAGCAGTGAAGTGGCGATCCCCGGGACAGGGGACTACAATGAGCAGTTCTTC
>TRBV6-5|.|TRBJ2-1|TRBD2
CASSTLAGGPHEQFF
TGTGCCAGCAGCACTCTAGCGGGAGGGCCCCATGAGCAGTTCTTC
>TRBV19|.|TRBJ2-1|.
CASSIVWTNYNEQFF
TGTGCCAGTAGTATAGTCTGGACTAATTACAATGAGCAGTTCTTC
>TRBV20-1|once|TRBJ1-6|TRBD1
CSASTGDYNSPLHF
TGCAGTGCTAGTACAGGGGACTATAATTCACCCCTCCACTTT
>TRBV28|.|TRBJ2-3|.
CASSFGRGWTDTQYF
TGTGCCAGCAGTTTCGGCAGGGGATGGACAGATACGCAGTATTTT
>TRBV9|few|TRBJ2-2|.
CASSVAVAENTGELFF
TGTGCCAGCAGCGTAGCAGTAGCGGAAAACACCGGGGAGCTGTTTTTT
>TRBV5-4|once|TRBJ1-5|.
CASSLPGQGGPNQPQHF
TGTGCCAGCAGCTTACCGGGACAAGGAGGCCCGAATCAGCCCCAGCATTTT
>TRBV12-3/TRBV12-4|.|TRBJ1-3|.
CASSFQRNTIYF
TGTGCCAGCAGCTTCCAACGGAACACCATATATTTT
>TRBV5-5|once|TRBJ1-5|.
CASSPFPGGNQPQHF
TGTGCCAGCAGCCCCTTTCCCGGGGGCAATCAGCCCCAGCATTTT
>TRBV10-3|.|TRBJ2-7|.
CATGAVGADEQYF
TGTGCCACCGGTGCTGTGGGGGCCGACGAGCAGTACTTC
>TRBV11-2|.|TRBJ2-5|TRBD1
CASSWGQGRETQYF
TGTGCCAGCAGCTGGGGACAGGGGCGGGAGACCCAGTACTTC
>TRBV5-1|.|TRBJ2-2|TRBD1
CASSPPNRGTGELFF
TGCGCCAGCAGCCCTCCGAACAGGGGCACCGGGGAGCTGTTTTTT
>TRBV4-1|.|TRBJ2-3|.
CASSQDGSPPDTQYF
TGCGCCAGCAGCCAAGATGGCAGTCCCCCAGATACGCAGTATTTT
>TRBV12-3/TRBV12-4|.|TRBJ1-2|.
CASSFRDTRGYTF
TGTGCCAGCAGTTTCCGGGACACTCGGGGCTACACCTTC
>TRBV5-4|.|TRBJ2-2|.
CASRDNFYNTGELFF
TGTGCCAGCAGGGACAATTTTTACAACACCGGGGAGCTGTTTTTT
>TRBV6-5|.|TRBJ1-1|.
CAIRGGNTEAFF
TGTGCCATCCGAGGGGGGAACACTGAAGCTTTCTTT
>TRBV5-6|.|TRBJ1-4|.
CASSLLGGGANEKLFF
TGTGCCAGCAGCCTTCTTGGTGGGGGGGCTAATGAAAAACTGTTTTTT
>TRBV2|.|TRBJ2-7|TRBD1
CASSDRQGTSSYEQYF
TGTGCCAGCAGTGACCGACAGGGTACCTCCTCCTACGAGCAGTACTTC
>TRBV10-2|.|TRBJ1-1|.
CASSETVRGWSTEAFF
TGCGCCAGCAGTGAGACCGTCCGGGGATGGAGCACTGAAGCTTTCTTT
>TRBV7-2|.|TRBJ2-1|TRBD2
CASSLGGLAGWNEQFF
TGTGCCAGCAGCTTGGGGGGGCTAGCGGGCTGGAATGAGCAGTTCTTC
>TRBV7-2|.|TRBJ1-3|TRBD1
CASSTRQGGNTIYF
TGTGCCAGCAGCACCCGACAGGGAGGAAACACCATATATTTT
>TRBV5-8|few|TRBJ1-2|TRBD1
CASSPLGQGANYGYTF
TGTGCCAGCAGCCCTCTAGGACAGGGTGCTAACTATGGCTACACCTTC
>TRBV7-9|.|TRBJ2-7|TRBD1
CASSPTPDRGPFYEQYF
TGTGCCAGCAGCCCTACCCCGGACAGGGGCCCCTTCTACGAGCAGTACTTC
>TRBV6-5|.|TRBJ1-6|TRBD1
CASSLRTGPGSPLHF
TGTGCCAGCAGTCTCCGGACAGGCCCGGGGTCACCCCTCCACTTT
>TRBV12-2|.|TRBJ2-2|.
CASRFCGRATGELFF
TGTGCAAGTCGCTTTTGCGGGAGGGCGACCGGGGAGCTGTTTTTT
>TRBV18|.|TRBJ2-7|.
CASSPEAESYEQYF
TGTGCCAGCTCCCCCGAGGCAGAGTCCTACGAGCAGTACTTC
>TRBV7-7|.|TRBJ2-1|TRBD1
CASSVTGTGIIDEQFF
TGTGCTAGCAGCGTGACCGGGACAGGGATTATCGATGAGCAGTTCTTC
>TRBV27|.|TRBJ1-2|TRBD1
CASSFVTGGTGYTF
TGTGCCAGCAGTTTCGTGACAGGGGGCACTGGCTACACCTTC
>TRBV4-2|.|TRBJ1-2|TRBD1
CASSRPRQGVYGYTF
TGTGCCAGCAGCCGCCCTCGACAGGGTGTTTATGGCTACACCTTC
>TRBV19|.|TRBJ2-6|.
CASNIIFSSGANVLTF
TGTGCCAGTAATATAATTTTTAGCTCTGGGGCCAACGTCCTGACTTTC
>TRBV5-6|.|TRBJ2-5|.
CASSLVQQETQYF
TGTGCCAGCAGCTTGGTTCAGCAAGAGACCCAGTACTTC
>TRBV4-1|.|TRBJ2-7|.
CASSQVVPTEQYF
TGCGCCAGCAGCCAAGTTGTCCCCACAGAGCAGTACTTC
>TRBV7-2|.|TRBJ2-1|TRBD1
CASSLVGTGTGSEQFF
TGTGCCAGCAGCTTAGTAGGGACAGGGACCGGGAGTGAGCAGTTCTTC
>TRBV7-7|.|TRBJ2-1|TRBD1
CASSRTGTGVPNEQFF
TGTGCTAGCAGCCGTACCGGGACAGGGGTCCCCAATGAGCAGTTCTTC
>TRBV5-1|.|TRBJ2-1|.
CASSPGTDNEQFF
TGCGCCAGCAGCCCCGGGACTGACAATGAGCAGTTCTTC
>TRBV4-1|.|TRBJ2-1|TRBD2
CASSQPGLASLEQFF
TGCGCCAGCAGCCAACCCGGACTAGCGAGCTTAGAGCAGTTCTTC